The next 11 T cell receptor beta chains were all read from a single sample in a study of blood T cell repertoires in COVID-19. The data were produced by immunoSEQ multiplex PCR, yet TCRdb's version contains in-frame clones alone and is incomplete. The repertoire holds 250,000 to 300,000 clones, with just over 85% as singletons. The source material was PBMCs or T cells enriched from blood (not recorded which). These receptors were taken from a man aged 18 to 29 who had recovered from COVID-19.

This chain links TRBV30 with TRBJ1-4, with no clear D. Trimming took 2 bases from V and 7 from J, leaving 11 bases between them. The germline V gene encodes CDR1 GTSNPN and CDR2 SVGIG (reference sequence). The CDR3 consists of 13 residues. The CDR3: CAWSTRAGEKLFF. The CDR3 DNA reads TGTGCCTGGAGTACCCGGGCGGGTGAAAAACTGTTTTTT.

V usage is TRBV7-9 and J usage is TRBJ2-7, with D maybe TRBD2 (6 bases). The V end lost 7 bases, the J end lost 0 bases, and 13 bases lay between the germline ends. The CDR3 has 14 residues. CDR1 and CDR2 from the germline V gene are SEHNR and FQNEAQ (reference sequence). The CDR3 sequence is CASIDTGSSYEQYF. CDR3 bases: TGTGCCAGCATCGATACCGGGAGCTCCTACGAGCAGTACTTC.

This clone appeared once. V is TRBV10-3 and J is TRBJ1-5; D gene ambiguous. The CDR3 is 15 amino acids. The V gene's germline CDR1 is ENHRY and CDR2 SYGVKD. V lost 3 bases to trimming and J lost 3 bases, with 12 bases between them. CDR3 protein: CAISDHGAFNQPQHF. In nucleotides, the CDR3 is TGTGCCATCAGTGACCACGGAGCGTTCAATCAGCCCCAGCATTTT.

The J gene is TRBJ1-2, the V gene TRBV7-2, with a weak D call TRBD1 (5 bases). Trimming pared 5 bases from V and 4 bases from J, leaving 17 bases between. This CDR3 is 15 amino acids long. In germline, CDR1 is SGHTA, CDR2 FQGNSA. CDR3 loop: CASSTRPGLTYGYTF. The CDR3 DNA is TGTGCCAGCAGCACCCGGCCAGGGCTCACCTATGGCTACACCTTC.

On this clone: This CDR3 is also generated by other DNA sequences in the sample. The chain is built from TRBV18 and TRBJ1-1; a possible D gene is TRBD1 (5 bases). Trimming stripped 1 base from V and 1 base from J, with 7 bases between. Looked up from germline, CDR1 is KGHSH and CDR2 is LQKENI. This CDR3 has 14 amino acids. The CDR3 region has the DNA TGTGCCAGCTCACCACGGGGGGGGAACACTGAAGCTTTCTTT. Its protein product is CASSPRGGNTEAFF.

The rearrangement joins TRBV2 to TRBJ1-2; D may be TRBD1 (6 bases). Trimming took off 6 bases at V and 8 bases at J, with 19 bases between the two ends. Per the germline V gene, CDR1 is SNHLY and CDR2 is FYNNEI. The length of the CDR3 is 14 residues. The DNA for the CDR3 is TGTGCCAGCAGAGCGGGGCCTACAGGGATGGGCTACACCTTC. Its translation: CASRAGPTGMGYTF.

The rearrangement joins TRBV2 to TRBJ2-7; tentative D call: TRBD2 (6 bases). The V and J ends lost 4 bases and 5 bases respectively, with 21 bases between them. This CDR3 region has 16 residues. CDR1 is SNHLY, CDR2 FYNNEI, per germline. CDR3 in amino acids: CASSGPLPRRVNEQYF. The CDR3, as DNA: TGTGCCAGCAGTGGCCCCCTCCCCAGGAGGGTCAACGAGCAGTACTTC.

The chain links TRBV5-6 to TRBJ2-2, with D possibly TRBD1 on 8 matching bases. Deletions cut 4 bases from V and 5 bases from J, with 15 bases between. This CDR3 comprises 15 residues. Germline V lookup: CDR1 SGHDT, CDR2 YYEEEE. The CDR3 spells CASSATGGGTGELFF. The CDR3 DNA follows: TGTGCCAGCAGCGCCACAGGGGGAGGGACCGGGGAGCTGTTTTTT.

This rearrangement joins TRBV10-3 to TRBJ2-7; tentatively, D is TRBD1 (5 bases). This CDR3 is built from 14 residues. The V gene lost 0 bases and the J gene lost 2 bases, with 8 bases spanning the gap. Germline assignment: CDR1 ENHRY and CDR2 SYGVKD. In nucleotides, the CDR3 is TGTGCCATCAGTGAGTCTGTGACAGCCTACGAGCAGTACTTC. Translated: CAISESVTAYEQYF.

This clone showed up just a few times. V and J are TRBV2 and TRBJ2-2, with no clear D. The CDR3 loop spans 14 amino acids. The germline V gene has CDR1 SNHLY and CDR2 FYNNEI. Trimming removed 2 bases at V and 5 bases at J, with 9 bases between. The CDR3 bases are TGTGCCAGCAGTGAATTAGAGCGAACCGGGGAGCTGTTTTTT. This sequence encodes CASSELERTGELFF.

This clone was counted between two and nine times. The chain couples TRBV6-4 to TRBJ1-6; D is perhaps TRBD1 (5 bases). Germline V CDR1 and CDR2: MRHNA, SNTAGT. Trimming pared 2 bases from V and 2 bases from J, leaving 10 bases between. The CDR3 loop spans 16 amino acids. The CDR3 spells CASSDVQGPYNSPLHF. In nucleotides, the CDR3 is TGTGCCAGCAGTGACGTCCAGGGTCCCTATAATTCACCCCTCCACTTT.